This T cell receptor (beta chain) comes out of a study of blood T cells in healthy people across ages. Study-wide results and limits: Relative to aged donors, long-lived donors carried more naive CD4+ cells and displayed higher diversity. Diversity estimated from one million T cells was considered an underestimate. Conclusively comparing naive with antigen-experienced cells was impossible with unsorted PBMCs. The fall in TCR beta diversity per million T cells was roughly linear with age.

V lost 6 bases and J lost 0, with 9 bases in between. This CDR3 has 14 residues. Germline CDR1 SEHNR, CDR2 FQNEAQ (reference sequence). Next came a second PCR, run for about 7 to 12 cycles, which used a sample-barcoded 5' primer along with a J-beta primer mix. Via MiXCR, TCRdb re-called the 5' RACE reads, giving one row per CDR3 protein. Of 550,000 to 700,000 distinct CDR3 sequences in the sample, roughly 28% were seen once. Regarding this clonotype: The antigen is undetermined.

Sequenced input: blood. The sequence came from a woman between 65 and 79 years old in good health. The chain combines TRBV7-9 with TRBJ1-3; no clear D. The CDR3 reads CASRESASGNTIYF. CDR3 nucleotide sequence: TGTGCCAGCAGGGAGAGTGCCTCTGGAAACACCATATATTTT.